Listed here are 19 T cell receptor beta chains from one sample, sequenced in a study of T cell changes during pregnancy in multiple sclerosis. Method: immunoSEQ multiplex PCR; TCRdb's copy keeps in-frame clones and lacks some. The table shows approximately 44,000 clones, with 85% to 95% occurring only once. Sequencing was performed on CD8+ T cells from peripheral blood mononuclear cells, taken in the third trimester of pregnancy. Every receptor here comes from a female donor with multiple sclerosis, enrolled in a pregnancy study.

The gene calls are TRBV6-4 and TRBJ1-5; perhaps TRBD1 as D (5 bases). CDR3 length: 12 residues. Trimming left V 2 bases short and J 6 bases short, with 5 bases between. Germline V CDR1 and CDR2: MRHNA, SNTAGT. The CDR3 sequence is CASSDRGQPQHF. For the CDR3, the DNA is TGTGCCAGCAGTGACAGGGGTCAGCCCCAGCATTTT.

This clone was counted a single time. The chain links TRBV4-3 to TRBJ1-2, with TRBD1 matching 7 bases. V lost 0 bases and J lost 5; bases outside the gene matches: 9. Germline V lookup: CDR1 LGHNA, CDR2 YSLEER. This CDR3 contains 16 residues. The CDR3 DNA reads as TGCGCCAGCAGCCAAGATGGGACAGACTCAGATTATGGCTACACCTTC. Residues: CASSQDGTDSDYGYTF.

The chain joins TRBV6-6 to TRBJ1-5; 8 nucleotides match TRBD1. Germline V gene sequence: CDR1 MNHNY, CDR2 SVGAGI (reference sequence). Germline trimming cut 6 bases from V and 4 bases from J; bases unmatched to any gene: 8. The CDR3 runs to 15 residues. The CDR3, as DNA: TGTGCCAGCAGCTCGGGACAGGAGGCAAATCAGCCCCAGCATTTT. This sequence encodes CASSSGQEANQPQHF.

This chain connects TRBV27 to TRBJ1-3, with TRBD1 matching over 7 bases. Germline V gene sequence: CDR1 MNHEY, CDR2 SMNVEV (reference sequence). The CDR3 loop spans 17 amino acids. V shed 8 bases, J shed 1 base, and the junction held 14 bases outside the gene matches. The CDR3 DNA follows: TGTGCCAGCGTCACCAATCCTAGGGACAGATCTGGAAACACCATATATTTT. Its protein product is CASVTNPRDRSGNTIYF.

The CDR3 coding sequence is TGTGCCAGCAGCTCAGAAGGGACAGGGGTTAGTGGAAACACCATATATTTT. Translation gives CASSSEGTGVSGNTIYF. The chain couples TRBV13 to TRBJ1-3; 10 bases map to TRBD1. Germline V gene lookup returns CDR1 PRHDT and CDR2 FYEKMQ (reference sequence). Unmatched junction bases numbered 9, after V lost 4 bases and J lost 3 bases. This CDR3 has 17 amino acids.

The chain employs TRBV29-1 and TRBJ2-1; 7 nucleotides line up with TRBD2. Germline V gene lookup returns CDR1 SQVTM and CDR2 ANQGSEA. The CDR3 loop spans 14 amino acids. V was clipped by 4 bases and J by 5 bases; unmatched bases: 8. The CDR3 region has the DNA TGCAGCGTTGCACCCGGGCTAGCGGACAATGAGCAGTTCTTC. Amino acid sequence: CSVAPGLADNEQFF.

The chain links TRBV28 to TRBJ1-5, with no clear D. The germline V gene encodes CDR1 MDHEN and CDR2 SYDVKM. The CDR3 contains 16 residues. V dropped 1 base and J dropped 0 bases, with 10 bases sitting between them. The DNA of the CDR3 is TGTGCCAGCAGTTTATTTTCCGGGTATAGCAATCAGCCCCAGCATTTT. This encodes CASSLFSGYSNQPQHF. Full variable domain (remainder filled in from reference TRBV28 and TRBJ1-5): DVKVTQSSRYLVKRTGEKVFLECVQDMDHENMFWYRQDPGLGLRLIYFSYDVKMKEKGDIPEGYSVSREKKERFSLILESASTNQTSMYLCASSLFSGYSNQPQHFGDGTRLSIL.

The rearrangement joins TRBV13 to TRBJ2-3; 7 nucleotides match TRBD2. This CDR3 spans 14 amino acids. The germline V gene encodes CDR1 PRHDT and CDR2 FYEKMQ (reference sequence). Trimming cost V 3 bases and J 6 bases; bases outside gene matches: 6. The CDR3 spells CASSLGGSEDTQYF. The CDR3 DNA is TGTGCCAGCAGCTTGGGCGGGAGTGAGGATACGCAGTATTTT.

The V and J genes are TRBV7-9 and TRBJ2-7; TRBD2 matches 12 bases. The CDR3 is 16 amino acids. J was trimmed by 2 bases and V by 4 bases; bases with no gene match: 6. CDR1 and CDR2 (germline): SEHNR, FQNEAQ (reference sequence). The CDR3 loop is CASSSTSGSVTYEQYF. The CDR3 DNA reads TGTGCCAGCAGCTCGACTAGCGGGAGCGTAACCTACGAGCAGTACTTC.

CDR3 residues: CATSSWDTMMRETQYF. The CDR3 coding sequence is TGTGCCACCAGCAGTTGGGACACAATGATGAGGGAGACCCAGTACTTC. The rearrangement links TRBV15 to TRBJ2-5; D is possibly TRBD1 (6 bases). Germline CDR1 reads LNHNV; CDR2 reads YYDKDF (reference sequence). The CDR3 sequence is 16 residues long. V was trimmed by 3 bases and J by 5 bases, leaving 19 bases between them.

This chain joins TRBV28 and TRBJ2-5, with 9 bases aligning to TRBD1. The germline V gene encodes CDR1 MDHEN and CDR2 SYDVKM. The CDR3 is 13 residues long. CDR3 sequence: CVTRTGAQETQYF. The CDR3 coding sequence is TGTGTCACCCGGACAGGGGCCCAAGAGACCCAGTACTTC.

This chain connects TRBV14 to TRBJ1-4; D not resolved. V was pared by 1 base and J by 8 bases, with 8 bases between. Germline V CDR1 and CDR2: SGHDN, FVKESK. The length of the CDR3 is 13 residues. The CDR3 region has the DNA TGTGCCAGCAGCCAAGCTTCGGGGGAAAAACTGTTTTTT. Translating it yields CASSQASGEKLFF.

The chain joins TRBV7-3 to TRBJ2-2, with TRBD1 matching 11 bases. This CDR3 spans 15 amino acids. CDR1 is SGHTA, CDR2 FQGTGA, per germline. V lost 5 bases and J lost 5; bases outside the gene matches: 4. CDR3 residues: CASSPGTGGTGELFF. The CDR3 bases are TGTGCCAGCAGCCCCGGGACAGGGGGTACCGGGGAGCTGTTTTTT. Looking up the rest from reference TRBV7-3 and TRBJ2-2 gives the full variable domain: GAGVSQTPSNKVTEKGKYVELRCDPISGHTALYWYRQSLGQGPEFLIYFQGTGAADDSGLPNDRFFAVRPEGSVSTLKIQRTERGDSAVYLCASSPGTGGTGELFFGEGSRLTVL.

The sample holds many counts of this clone. The chain uses TRBV4-1 and TRBJ1-6, with a tentative D call TRBD1 (6 bases). CDR1 and CDR2 (germline): MGHRA, YSYEKL. The CDR3 has 15 amino acids. Between the trimmed V and J ends, which lost 0 bases and 7 bases, there was a span of 10 bases. The CDR3 here is CASSQETGSNSPLHF. The CDR3 nucleotides are TGCGCCAGCAGCCAAGAGACAGGCTCAAATTCACCCCTCCACTTT.

The chain joins TRBV7-2 to TRBJ1-3; D uncertain. Per germline, CDR1 SGHTA and CDR2 FQGNSA. CDR3 length equals 13 residues. V was cut by 6 bases and J by 7 bases, with 13 bases left in between. CDR3 protein: CASRLLTWNTIYF. Written as DNA, the CDR3 is TGTGCCAGCAGGCTCCTGACTTGGAACACCATATATTTT.

This sequence joins TRBV2 and TRBJ2-7; D is perhaps TRBD2 (6 bases). Germline CDR1 is SNHLY and CDR2 is FYNNEI. This CDR3 has 12 residues. Trimming took off 7 bases at V and 5 bases at J, with 12 bases between the two ends. The CDR3 loop is CASIAGLDEQYF. DNA for the CDR3: TGTGCCAGCATCGCGGGGTTGGACGAGCAGTACTTC. The full variable domain, with the rest looked up from reference TRBV2 and TRBJ2-7, is EPEVTQTPSHQVTQMGQEVILRCVPISNHLYFYWYRQILGQKVEFLVSFYNNEISEKSEIFDDQFSVERPDGSNFTLKIRSTKLEDSAMYFCASIAGLDEQYFGPGTRLTVT.

The chain couples TRBV7-9 to TRBJ2-5; TRBD1 might be the D (6 bases). Germline assignment: CDR1 SEHNR and CDR2 FQNEAQ (reference sequence). CDR3 size: 14 residues. Between the trimmed V and J ends, which lost 5 bases and 1 base, there was a span of 11 bases. CDR3 coding DNA: TGTGCCAGCAGCCGAGACAGGACCCAAGAGACCCAGTACTTC. Translation: CASSRDRTQETQYF.

This chain uses TRBV7-8 with TRBJ2-1, with 8 bases aligning to TRBD1. V shed 3 bases and J 6 bases; nucleotides not matched to a gene: 7. CDR3 length equals 15 residues. Germline V gives CDR1 SGHVS, CDR2 FQNEAQ. The CDR3 region has the DNA TGTGCCAGCAGCTTCACCAGGGGGCTTTCCAATGAGCAGTTCTTC. As protein: CASSFTRGLSNEQFF.

The CDR3 DNA follows: TGCGCCAGCAGCCAAGAAGGGATTCCAGGGTCTGTCTACGAGCAGTACTTC. It translates to CASSQEGIPGSVYEQYF. This sequence joins TRBV4-3 and TRBJ2-7, with D maybe TRBD1 (5 bases). This CDR3 region has 17 residues. Trimming removed 0 bases at V and 3 bases at J, with 18 bases between. Germline values: CDR1 LGHNA, CDR2 YSLEER.